This T cell receptor (beta chain) was retrieved from a study of Ad26.COV2.S vaccination and SARS-CoV-2 variants. The data were produced by immunoSEQ multiplex PCR, yet TCRdb's version contains in-frame clones alone and is incomplete. The sample includes 500,000 or so clones, roughly 89% seen only once; the top ten take about 13%. Study-wide results and limits: Post-vaccination breadth of spike-specific CD8+ and CD4+ T cell responses was reportedly substantial. Researchers cautioned that TCR breadth and depth analyses may have underestimated total T cell responses.

For this clone: Its matching antigen is unknown.

The treatment denotes: around 19 received Ad26.COV2.S at low or high dose, single or two shots; about 5 received placebo; per-sample allocation not given. Sampling took place 63 days after the first vaccine or placebo injection. Whoever gave the sample was an adult aged 18-55 years in Boston. Sequences were derived from peripheral blood, sampled in a trial of Ad26.COV2.S vaccine versus placebo. The receptor's source is a person aged 18-60 years who received the Ad26.COV2.S COVID-19 vaccine or a placebo.

The CDR3 reads CASSFPKSTSGSGGSSYEQYF. CDR3 nucleotides: TGTGCCAGCAGTTTTCCAAAATCGACTAGCGGGAGTGGGGGAAGCTCCTACGAGCAGTACTTC. This chain joins TRBV28 and TRBJ2-7; 12 positions agree with TRBD2. Per the germline V gene, CDR1 is MDHEN and CDR2 is SYDVKM. V trimming: 3 bases; J trimming: 0 bases; junction bases outside the gene matches: 18. This CDR3 region has 21 residues.